The source of this TCR beta chain is a study of neurological immune-mediated disorders. Synthesis of cDNA was carried out by template-switch 5'RACE. The reaction used 10-nucleotide random UMIs. TCRdb itself ran the 5' RACE reads through MiXCR, one entry per CDR3 protein. Of tens of thousands of distinct CDR3 sequences in the sample, approximately 4.4% were seen once. General study results and limits: In HTLV-1-associated myelopathy, TCR clonal expansion was greatest, and in multiple sclerosis it was least, below healthy controls. Sharing of CDR3 amino acid sequences among expanded clones across subjects was absent, suggesting private repertoires in all groups.

Healthy controls consisted of blood bank volunteers in Maryland, USA. This clonotype was recorded at least ten times. Its antigen is not known. Sequences were obtained from PBMCs. The receptor's source is a man aged 18 to 30 in good health.

The CDR3 DNA sequence: TGCAGTGCTTCGGACAGGGAATCTCTTGGCTACACCTTC. Translated, it gives CSASDRESLGYTF. The chain carries TRBV20-1 and TRBJ1-2; 8 bases align to TRBD1. This CDR3 spans 13 amino acids. Germline V CDR1 and CDR2: DFQATT, SNEGSKA (reference sequence). Trimming took 5 bases from V and 7 from J; bases not matched to a gene: 9.